The entry below gives a single TCR beta chain sequence along with its context. Its antigen is undetermined. The sample is drawn from a study of cytomegalovirus exposure and HLA in healthy donors. General observations from the study: In a later analysis, TCR beta V- and J-gene trimming was associated with a missense DCLRE1C variant. Under 20,000 TCR beta sequences were associated with HLA alleles at 0.05 false discovery rate in a later analysis.

Use of 60 Vbeta and 13 Jbeta primers characterized the PCR. Assay used: immunoSEQ multiplex PCR; TCRdb lists only in-frame clones, some missing. The sample records tens of thousands of clones, 82% being singletons. CDR1 and CDR2 (germline): LNHNV, YYDKDF (reference sequence). The CDR3 has 19 residues. Trimming at V came to 1 base and at J to 0 bases, leaving 10 bases not matched to a gene. Sequences were obtained from PBMCs. The origin of this receptor is a woman younger than 30 in good health and CMV-seronegative. This chain joins TRBV15 and TRBJ2-1, with TRBD1 identical over 9 bases. CDR3 sequence reads: CATSRGKGTGGSSYNEQFF. CDR3 nucleotides: TGTGCCACCAGCAGAGGGAAGGGTACAGGGGGCAGCTCCTACAATGAGCAGTTCTTC.